This TCR beta chain was documented in a study of cytomegalovirus exposure and HLA in healthy donors. Study-wide results and caveats: According to the study, roughly 160 TCR beta chains were cytomegalovirus-associated. In a later analysis, V- and J-gene trimming of beta chains associated with a DCLRE1C missense variant, replicated independently.

It was healthy bone marrow donors who served as donors. PCR amplification relied on 60 Vbeta primers (plus 13 Jbeta primers). Sequenced by immunoSEQ multiplex PCR; TCRdb stores in-frame clones only, minus some. This table has some 170,000 clones, around 75% appearing once. CDR1 is SGHAT and CDR2 is FQDESV in the germline V gene (reference sequence). Trimming stripped 2 bases from V and 6 bases from J, with 10 bases between. This CDR3 is built from 13 residues. On this clone itself: Antigen specificity is unknown.

The V call is TRBV11-1, the J call TRBJ1-2; maybe TRBD1 (6 bases). The clonotype originates from a male donor in good health and CMV-seronegative. What was sequenced was PBMCs. The CDR3 protein is CASSLTGPDGYTF. DNA of the CDR3: TGTGCCAGCAGCTTAACAGGGCCTGATGGCTACACCTTC. Filled out from reference TRBV11-1 and TRBJ1-2, the complete variable domain reads EAEVAQSPRYKITEKSQAVAFWCDPISGHATLYWYRQILGQGPELLVQFQDESVVDDSQLPKDRFSAERLKGVDSTLKIQPAELGDSAMYLCASSLTGPDGYTFGSGTRLTVV.